This TCR beta chain came from a study of shared clonotypes between healthy human individuals. The wider study: Three plates each covered CD4 naive and memory; CD8 naive two, CD8 memory one. Study-wide results and limits: Sampling was confined to blood; repertoires within tissues likely differ.

A word on this clone: Its specificity is unknown.

CDR3 length: 13 amino acids. Germline CDR1 reads SGHAT; CDR2 reads FQNNGV. Deletions cut 5 bases from V and 4 bases from J, with 11 bases between. A CD45RA+ naive subset and a CD45RA-negative memory subset were split from CD4+ cells. In the source study's methods: ImmunoSEQ output held junction-only sequences without quality scores, so filtering differed. TCRdb keeps only in-frame clones here, not all; method: immunoSEQ multiplex PCR. V, J and clone size were drawn from that table, and D and trimming were deduced from the DNA. The sample shows over a million clones, around 97% of them seen only once. The chain employs TRBV11-2 and TRBJ1-2; no firm D call. The clonotype comes from a man aged 25 to 45 in good health. The sample consisted of naive CD4+ T cells sorted from blood. Subset specified: CD45RA+ positively selected. CDR3 amino acids: CASSRTTRYGYTF. In DNA, the CDR3 is TGTGCCAGCAGCCGGACGACGCGCTATGGCTACACCTTC.